A selection of T cell receptor beta chains follows, all from one sample in a study of shared clonotypes between healthy human individuals. Sequenced by immunoSEQ multiplex PCR; TCRdb stores in-frame clones only, minus some. The table shows around 450,000 clones, with about 85% occurring only once. The specimen sequenced was PBMCs. These TCRs come from a middle-aged woman in good health. Some clones in this sample may be carry-over from other donors' samples. Each CDR3 is given with its conserved first and last residue. A D gene is named only where the DNA matches it firmly.

j_call: TRBJ1-2; v_call: TRBV5-1; d_call: .; cdr3_aa: CASSLEGRSNYGYTF; cdr3_nt: TGCGCCAGCAGCTTGGAAGGCCGATCTAACTATGGCTACACCTTC
j_call: TRBJ1-2; v_call: TRBV5-5; d_call: .; cdr3_aa: CASSLAGNYGYTF; cdr3_nt: TGTGCCAGCAGCTTGGCAGGGAACTATGGCTACACCTTC
j_call: TRBJ1-2; v_call: TRBV28; d_call: .; cdr3_aa: CASSLYSQGEAGGYTF; cdr3_nt: TGTGCCAGCAGTTTATATTCACAGGGCGAGGCAGGGGGCTACACCTTC
j_call: TRBJ2-7; v_call: TRBV2; d_call: TRBD2; cdr3_aa: CASSAGPGLDVNEQYF; cdr3_nt: TGTGCCAGCTCAGCGGGACCGGGACTAGATGTTAACGAGCAGTACTTC
j_call: TRBJ2-2; v_call: TRBV4-1; d_call: .; cdr3_aa: CASSQWGAANTGELFF; cdr3_nt: TGCGCCAGCAGCCAATGGGGCGCAGCGAACACCGGGGAGCTGTTTTTT
j_call: TRBJ2-5; v_call: TRBV29-1; d_call: .; cdr3_aa: CSVGHQETQYF; cdr3_nt: TGCAGCGTTGGCCACCAAGAGACCCAGTACTTC
j_call: TRBJ1-2; v_call: TRBV6-1; d_call: .; cdr3_aa: CASSEGISLGGYGYTF; cdr3_nt: TGTGCCAGCAGTGAAGGGATAAGTCTGGGAGGCTATGGCTACACCTTC
j_call: TRBJ2-7; v_call: TRBV29-1; d_call: TRBD1; cdr3_aa: CSVGWTGGYEQYF; cdr3_nt: TGCAGCGTGGGATGGACAGGGGGATACGAGCAGTACTTC
j_call: TRBJ2-7; v_call: TRBV4-1; d_call: .; cdr3_aa: CASSQGIFTDGSSYEQYF; cdr3_nt: TGCGCCAGCAGCCAAGGGATTTTCACCGACGGAAGCTCCTACGAGCAGTACTTC
j_call: TRBJ2-7; v_call: TRBV7-8; d_call: .; cdr3_aa: CASTEGIGGEQYF; cdr3_nt: TGTGCCAGCACTGAGGGTATCGGGGGCGAGCAGTACTTC
j_call: TRBJ2-7; v_call: TRBV5-4; d_call: TRBD1; cdr3_aa: CASSPGQGVRQYF; cdr3_nt: TGTGCCAGCAGTCCGGGACAGGGGGTAAGGCAGTACTTC
j_call: TRBJ1-1; v_call: TRBV19; d_call: TRBD1; cdr3_aa: CASRIAITGGTEAFF; cdr3_nt: TGTGCCAGTAGAATAGCAATAACAGGGGGAACTGAAGCTTTCTTT